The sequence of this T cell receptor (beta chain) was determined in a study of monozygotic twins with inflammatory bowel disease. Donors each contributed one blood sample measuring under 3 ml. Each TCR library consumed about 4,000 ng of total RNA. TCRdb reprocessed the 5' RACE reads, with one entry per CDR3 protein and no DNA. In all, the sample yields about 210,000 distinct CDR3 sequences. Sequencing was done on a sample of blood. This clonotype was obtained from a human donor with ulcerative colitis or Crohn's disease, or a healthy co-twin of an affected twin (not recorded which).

The CDR3 spells CASSFNRGRGEQYF. V gene TRBV7-7 combines with J gene TRBJ2-7; absent DNA, TCRdb's TRBD1 call cannot be checked. The germline CDR1 and CDR2 sequences are SSHAT and FNYEAQ (reference sequence). This CDR3 has 14 residues.